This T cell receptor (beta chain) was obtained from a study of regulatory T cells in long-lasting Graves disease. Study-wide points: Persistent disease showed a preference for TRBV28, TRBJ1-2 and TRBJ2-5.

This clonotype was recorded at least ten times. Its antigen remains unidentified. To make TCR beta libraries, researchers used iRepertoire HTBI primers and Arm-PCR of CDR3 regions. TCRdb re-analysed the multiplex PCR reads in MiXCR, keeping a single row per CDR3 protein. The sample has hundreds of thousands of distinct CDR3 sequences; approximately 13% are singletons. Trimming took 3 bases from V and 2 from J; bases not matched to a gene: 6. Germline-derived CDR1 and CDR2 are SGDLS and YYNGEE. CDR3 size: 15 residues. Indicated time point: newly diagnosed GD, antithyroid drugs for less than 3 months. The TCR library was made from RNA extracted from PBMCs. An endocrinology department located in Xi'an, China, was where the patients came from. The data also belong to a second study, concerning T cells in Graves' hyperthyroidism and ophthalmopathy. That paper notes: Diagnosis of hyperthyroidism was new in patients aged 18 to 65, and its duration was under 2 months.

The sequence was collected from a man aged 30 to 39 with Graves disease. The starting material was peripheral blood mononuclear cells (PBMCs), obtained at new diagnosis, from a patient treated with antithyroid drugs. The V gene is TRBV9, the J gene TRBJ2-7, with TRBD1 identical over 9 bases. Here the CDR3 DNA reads TGTGCCAGCAGCGAATCCGGGACAGGGACCTACGAGCAGTACTTC. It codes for CASSESGTGTYEQYF.